The present TCR beta chain was sequenced within a study of T cells in Graves' hyperthyroidism and ophthalmopathy. Diagnosis relied on clinical symptoms, serum thyroxine and TRAb, thyroid ultrasound and orbital computed tomography. PBMCs stemmed from less than 13 ml fresh peripheral blood. It was RNA transcripts that yielded the amplified TCR beta CDR3 regions. HTBI primers drove first-round RT-PCR of the TCR CDR3. Using its own MiXCR run on the multiplex PCR reads, TCRdb lists one record per CDR3 protein. The sample lists about 560,000 distinct CDR3 sequences, over 15% occurring once. This clonotype was detected ten times or more. CDR1 and CDR2 from the germline V gene are MRHNA and SNTAGT. Trimming left V 3 bases short and J 4 bases short, with 14 bases between. The CDR3 has 15 amino acids.

The rearrangement links TRBV6-4 to TRBJ2-3; unclear D gene. The sequenced material came from blood. This TCR was recovered from a woman between 18 and 29 years old with Graves' hyperthyroidism. The CDR3 DNA is TGTGCCAGCAGTGAGCTAGTTGGGGATGCAGATACGCAGTATTTT. It yields the protein CASSELVGDADTQYF.